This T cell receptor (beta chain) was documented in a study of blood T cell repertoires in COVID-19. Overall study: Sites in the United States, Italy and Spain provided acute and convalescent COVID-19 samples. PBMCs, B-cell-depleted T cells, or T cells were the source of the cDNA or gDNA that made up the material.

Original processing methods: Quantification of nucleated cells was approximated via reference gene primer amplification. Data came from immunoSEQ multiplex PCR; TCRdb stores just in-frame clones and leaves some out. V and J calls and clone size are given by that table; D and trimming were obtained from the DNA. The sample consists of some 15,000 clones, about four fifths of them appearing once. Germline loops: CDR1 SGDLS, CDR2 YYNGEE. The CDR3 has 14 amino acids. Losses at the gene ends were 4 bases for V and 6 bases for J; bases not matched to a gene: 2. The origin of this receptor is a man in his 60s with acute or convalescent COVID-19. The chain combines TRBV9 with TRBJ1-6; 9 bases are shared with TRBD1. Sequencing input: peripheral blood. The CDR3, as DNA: TGTGCCAGCAGCATACAGGGGGCTAATTCACCCCTCCACTTT. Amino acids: CASSIQGANSPLHF.